Each of the 17 T cell receptor beta chains below was sequenced from the same sample in a study of T cells in Graves' hyperthyroidism and ophthalmopathy. It was RNA transcripts that yielded the amplified TCR beta CDR3 regions. The study used the HTBI primer set for a first-round RT-PCR of the TCR CDR3. TCRdb independently ran MiXCR on the multiplex PCR reads; one entry per CDR3 protein. This table holds about 360,000 distinct CDR3 sequences, less than 15% found once. The sample comprised blood. Every receptor here comes from a woman aged 18-35 years with Graves' hyperthyroidism.

The V call is TRBV9, the J call TRBJ1-5, with no clear D. This CDR3 comprises 15 residues. V dropped 3 bases and J dropped 3 bases, with 13 bases sitting between them. Germline-derived CDR1 and CDR2 are SGDLS and YYNGEE. The CDR3 loop is CASSGPDGFNQPQHF. Here the CDR3 DNA reads TGTGCCAGCAGCGGCCCGGACGGTTTCAATCAGCCCCAGCATTTT.

Note on this clonotype: Being one base from a much bigger clone, this may be a read error. In DNA, the CDR3 is TGCAGTGCTAGGTTGGGCCGCATCGGTACTGAAGCTTTCTTT. Translated, it gives CSARLGRIGTEAFF. The chain recombines TRBV20-1 with TRBJ1-1, with D unresolved. Trimming removed 3 bases at V and 5 bases at J, with 16 bases between. This CDR3 is built from 14 residues. In germline, CDR1 is DFQATT, CDR2 SNEGSKA (reference sequence).

This clonotype has a count of ten or more. Written as DNA, the CDR3 is TGTGCCAGCAGCTTATGGGGGACTAGCGGGTCTGGGGCAGATACGCAGTATTTT. This encodes CASSLWGTSGSGADTQYF. The chain employs TRBV7-3 and TRBJ2-3; 12 bases are shared with TRBD2. The CDR3 has 18 amino acids. V was pared by 2 bases and J by 4 bases, with 10 bases of the junction left unmatched. Germline V gene lookup returns CDR1 SGHTA and CDR2 FQGTGA. Using reference TRBV7-3 and TRBJ2-3 for the parts outside the CDR3, the full variable domain is GAGVSQTPSNKVTEKGKYVELRCDPISGHTALYWYRQSLGQGPEFLIYFQGTGAADDSGLPNDRFFAVRPEGSVSTLKIQRTERGDSAVYLCASSLWGTSGSGADTQYFGPGTRLTVL.

This clonotype has at least ten counts. V and J are TRBV12-3 or TRBV12-4 and TRBJ2-5, with TRBD1 matching over 11 bases. Trimming removed 2 bases from V and 4 bases from J; junction bases left unmatched: 3. The CDR3 is 15 amino acids. The CDR3 protein is CASSLSGTGGETQYF. DNA of the CDR3: TGTGCCAGCAGTTTAAGTGGGACAGGGGGAGAGACCCAGTACTTC.

This clonotype was counted a few times. The gene calls are TRBV9 and TRBJ1-2; 8 bases line up with TRBD1. This CDR3 is 15 amino acids long. Germline trimming cut 4 bases from V and 6 bases from J; bases unmatched to any gene: 11. Per the germline V gene, CDR1 is SGDLS and CDR2 is YYNGEE. The DNA for the CDR3 is TGTGCCAGCAGCTTTTCGACAGGGGTGAATGATGGCTACACCTTC. This sequence encodes CASSFSTGVNDGYTF.

At least ten counts were recorded for this clonotype. The V call is TRBV27, the J call TRBJ1-2; D is uncertain. In germline, CDR1 is MNHEY, CDR2 SMNVEV (reference sequence). V was shortened by 0 bases and J by 6 bases, with 14 bases between the two germline ends. The CDR3 runs to 15 residues. The CDR3: CASSLSGPGRDGYTF. The CDR3 DNA follows: TGTGCCAGCAGTTTATCCGGACCTGGCCGTGATGGCTACACCTTC.

CDR3 nucleotides: TGCAGTGCCCGGGGGGGGCAAGAGACCCAGTACTTC. Amino acids: CSARGGQETQYF. The chain joins TRBV20-1 to TRBJ2-5; TRBD2 matches at 8 bases. Looked up from germline, CDR1 is DFQATT and CDR2 is SNEGSKA (reference sequence). V was pared by 6 bases and J by 2 bases, with 2 bases of the junction left unmatched. The CDR3 totals 12 residues.

This clonotype was seen ten or more times. The chain recombines TRBV28 with TRBJ2-5; the match to TRBD1 covers 8 bases. CDR1 and CDR2 from the germline V gene are MDHEN and SYDVKM. This CDR3 has 14 residues. The ends lost 4 bases at V and 4 bases at J; junction bases unmatched: 5. The CDR3 DNA reads TGTGCCAGCAGTTGGGGCGACAGGGGAGAGACCCAGTACTTC. Translated: CASSWGDRGETQYF.

This clonotype was observed at least ten times. This sequence joins TRBV15 and TRBJ2-1; D uncertain. Trimming shortened V by 6 bases and J by 3 bases, and 9 bases separated the two germline ends. The germline V gene encodes CDR1 LNHNV and CDR2 YYDKDF (reference sequence). The CDR3 loop spans 13 amino acids. CDR3 in DNA: TGTGCCACCAGTCGAGACTTCTACAATGAGCAGTTCTTC. Amino acids: CATSRDFYNEQFF.

The chain links TRBV6-1 to TRBJ2-6; D possibly corresponds to TRBD2 (5 bases). Germline loops: CDR1 MNHNS, CDR2 SASEGT. Between the trimmed V and J ends, which lost 10 bases and 4 bases, there was a span of 23 bases. The CDR3 is made up of 17 amino acids. The chain's CDR3 is CATRTSASPGGANVLTF. The CDR3 coding sequence is TGTGCCACCAGGACTTCGGCGTCCCCGGGGGGGGCCAACGTCCTGACTTTC.

J is TRBJ1-6 and V is TRBV4-2, with unresolved D. Germline CDR1 LGHNA, CDR2 YNFKEQ. Trimming took off 10 bases at V and 10 bases at J, with 14 bases between the two ends. The CDR3 has 12 residues. CDR3 loop: CANDYFWSPLHF. CDR3 in DNA: TGTGCCAACGACTATTTTTGGTCACCCCTCCACTTT.

This clonotype was seen many times. The chain couples TRBV6-2 or TRBV6-3 to TRBJ2-7; no clear D gene. CDR3 length equals 13 residues. The V end was cut by 3 bases, the J end by 3 bases, with 9 bases between. CDR1 is MNHEY, CDR2 SVGEGT, per germline. CDR3 loop: CASSYMAFYEQYF. CDR3 bases: TGTGCCAGCAGTTATATGGCTTTCTACGAGCAGTACTTC.

This clonotype was seen at least ten times. This rearrangement joins TRBV12-3 or TRBV12-4 to TRBJ2-3; TRBD1 matches at 7 bases. Trimming at V came to 5 bases and at J to 2 bases, leaving 13 bases not matched to a gene. The CDR3 covers 17 residues. CDR3: CASSPQPRQGNTDTQYF. The CDR3 DNA sequence: TGTGCCAGCAGTCCACAACCTCGACAGGGAAACACAGATACGCAGTATTTT.

The CDR3 spells CASRLANQETQYF. CDR3 in DNA: TGTGCCAGTCGTCTAGCGAATCAAGAGACCCAGTACTTC. The chain employs TRBV19 and TRBJ2-5; perhaps TRBD2 as D (6 bases). Germline V gene data show CDR1 as LNHDA and CDR2 as SQIVND (reference sequence). The CDR3 length is 13 residues. The germline V and J ends were trimmed by 8 bases and 2 bases, with 12 bases remaining between them.

The CDR3: CASSAGTENSPLHF. CDR3 DNA: TGTGCCAGCAGCGCGGGGACAGAGAATTCACCCCTCCACTTT. The chain uses TRBV9 and TRBJ1-6, with 7 positions matching TRBD1. With V trimmed by 3 bases and J by 7 bases, 4 bases remained unmatched. The V gene's germline CDR1 is SGDLS and CDR2 YYNGEE. This CDR3 comprises 14 residues.

In its sample, this clonotype was seen many times. CDR3 residues: CASSQERGAPYNEQFF. The CDR3 DNA follows: TGTGCCAGCAGCCAAGAGAGGGGCGCCCCGTACAATGAGCAGTTCTTC. The chain recombines TRBV3-1 with TRBJ2-1; D is perhaps TRBD1 or TRBD2 (5 bases each). The V gene lost 0 bases and the J gene lost 4 bases, with 13 bases spanning the gap. Germline V gene data show CDR1 as LGHDT and CDR2 as YNNKEL (reference sequence). The length of the CDR3 is 16 residues.

This clonotype came up many times. The V call is TRBV9, the J call TRBJ2-3; TRBD1 aligns across 9 bases. CDR1 is SGDLS and CDR2 is YYNGEE in the germline V gene. This CDR3 has 17 amino acids. V was clipped by 3 bases and J by 0 bases; unmatched bases: 8. CDR3 nucleotide sequence: TGTGCCAGCAGCGGTGGGACAGGGTTCTCTAGCACAGATACGCAGTATTTT. The encoded protein is CASSGGTGFSSTDTQYF.